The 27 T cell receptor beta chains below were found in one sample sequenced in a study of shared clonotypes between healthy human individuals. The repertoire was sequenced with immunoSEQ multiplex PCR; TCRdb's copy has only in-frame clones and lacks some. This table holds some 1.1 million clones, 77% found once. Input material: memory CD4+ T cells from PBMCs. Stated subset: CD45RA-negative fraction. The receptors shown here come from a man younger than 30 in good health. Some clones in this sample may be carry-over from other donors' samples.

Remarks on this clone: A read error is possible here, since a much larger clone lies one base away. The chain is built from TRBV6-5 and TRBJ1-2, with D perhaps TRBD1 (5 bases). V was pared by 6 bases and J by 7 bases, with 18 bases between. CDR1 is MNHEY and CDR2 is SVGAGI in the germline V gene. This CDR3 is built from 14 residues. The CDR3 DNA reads TGTGCCAGCAGACCCCCCGGGGGGAAGAGTGGCTACACCTTC. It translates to CASRPPGGKSGYTF.

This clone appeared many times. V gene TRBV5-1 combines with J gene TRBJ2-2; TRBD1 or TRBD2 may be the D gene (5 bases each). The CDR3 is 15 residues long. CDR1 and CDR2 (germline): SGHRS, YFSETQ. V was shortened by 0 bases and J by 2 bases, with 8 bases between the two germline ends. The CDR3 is CASSLEGPNTGELFF. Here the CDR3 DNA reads TGCGCCAGCAGCTTGGAGGGACCAAACACCGGGGAGCTGTTTTTT.

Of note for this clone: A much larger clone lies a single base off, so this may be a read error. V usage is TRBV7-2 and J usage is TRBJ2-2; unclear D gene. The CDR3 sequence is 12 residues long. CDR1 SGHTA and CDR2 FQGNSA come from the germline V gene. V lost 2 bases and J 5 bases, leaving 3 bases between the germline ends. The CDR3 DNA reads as TGTGCCAGCAGCTTATCAACCGGGGAGCTGTTTTTT. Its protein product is CASSLSTGELFF. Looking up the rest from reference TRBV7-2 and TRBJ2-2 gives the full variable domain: GAGVSQSPSNKVTEKGKDVELRCDPISGHTALYWYRQSLGQGLEFLIYFQGNSAPDKSGLPSDRFSAERTGGSVSTLTIQRTQQEDSAVYLCASSLSTGELFFGEGSRLTVL.

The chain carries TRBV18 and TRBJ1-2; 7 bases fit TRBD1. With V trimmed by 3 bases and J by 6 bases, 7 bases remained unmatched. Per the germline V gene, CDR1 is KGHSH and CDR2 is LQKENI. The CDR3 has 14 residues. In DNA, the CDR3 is TGTGCCAGCTCACCTCGGGACAGCCGGAATGGCTACACCTTC. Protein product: CASSPRDSRNGYTF.

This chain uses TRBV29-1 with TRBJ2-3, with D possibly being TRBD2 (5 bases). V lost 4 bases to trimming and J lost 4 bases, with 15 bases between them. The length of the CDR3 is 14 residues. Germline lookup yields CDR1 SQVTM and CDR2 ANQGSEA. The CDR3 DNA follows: TGCAGCGTTGTTATGCGAGGGCGGGCAGATACGCAGTATTTT. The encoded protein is CSVVMRGRADTQYF.

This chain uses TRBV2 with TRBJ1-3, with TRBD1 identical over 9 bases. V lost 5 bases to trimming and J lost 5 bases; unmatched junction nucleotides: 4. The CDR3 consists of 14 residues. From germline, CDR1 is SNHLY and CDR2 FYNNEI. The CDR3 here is CASSSTGGRNTIYF. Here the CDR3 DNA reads TGTGCCAGCAGTTCGACAGGGGGAAGAAACACCATATATTTT. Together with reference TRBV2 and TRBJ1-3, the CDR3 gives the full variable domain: EPEVTQTPSHQVTQMGQEVILRCVPISNHLYFYWYRQILGQKVEFLVSFYNNEISEKSEIFDDQFSVERPDGSNFTLKIRSTKLEDSAMYFCASSSTGGRNTIYFGEGSWLTVV.

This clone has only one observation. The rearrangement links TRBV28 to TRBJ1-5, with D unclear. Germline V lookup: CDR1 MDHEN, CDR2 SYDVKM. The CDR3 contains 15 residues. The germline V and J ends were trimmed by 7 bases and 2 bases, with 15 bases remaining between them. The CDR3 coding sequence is TGTGCCAGCACCATTCCGGGTCGAGGCAATCAGCCCCAGCATTTT. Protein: CASTIPGRGNQPQHF.

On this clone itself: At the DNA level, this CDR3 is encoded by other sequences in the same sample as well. The CDR3 here is CASSPPGATNEKLFF. Here the CDR3 DNA reads TGTGCCAGCAGTCCGCCGGGGGCAACTAATGAAAAACTGTTTTTT. The gene calls are TRBV28 and TRBJ1-4, with a possible D match to TRBD1 (5 bases). CDR1 and CDR2 from the germline V gene are MDHEN and SYDVKM. Trimming removed 5 bases at V and 0 bases at J, with 10 bases between. The CDR3 is made up of 15 amino acids.

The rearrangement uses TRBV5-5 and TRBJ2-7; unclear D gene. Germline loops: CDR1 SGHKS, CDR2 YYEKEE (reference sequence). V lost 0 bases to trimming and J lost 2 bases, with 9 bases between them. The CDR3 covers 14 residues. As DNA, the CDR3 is TGTGCCAGCAGCTTGGATCCCGGAGCCTACGAGCAGTACTTC. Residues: CASSLDPGAYEQYF.

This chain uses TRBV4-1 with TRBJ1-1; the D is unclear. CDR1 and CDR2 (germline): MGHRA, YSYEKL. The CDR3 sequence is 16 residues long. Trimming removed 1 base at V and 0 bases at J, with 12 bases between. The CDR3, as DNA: TGCGCCAGCAGCCAAGCGAACATGGGGATGAACACTGAAGCTTTCTTT. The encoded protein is CASSQANMGMNTEAFF.

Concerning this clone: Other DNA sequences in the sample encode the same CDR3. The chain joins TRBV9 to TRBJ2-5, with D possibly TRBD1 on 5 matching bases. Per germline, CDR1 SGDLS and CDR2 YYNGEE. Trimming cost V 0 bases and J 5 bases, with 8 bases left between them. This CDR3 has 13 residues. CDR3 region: CASSVGRAETQYF. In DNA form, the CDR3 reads TGTGCCAGCAGCGTAGGCAGGGCCGAGACCCAGTACTTC. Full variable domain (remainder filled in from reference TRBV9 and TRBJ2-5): DSGVTQTPKHLITATGQRVTLRCSPRSGDLSVYWYQQSLDQGLQFLIQYYNGEERAKGNILERFSAQQFPDLHSELNLSSLELGDSALYFCASSVGRAETQYFGPGTRLLVL.

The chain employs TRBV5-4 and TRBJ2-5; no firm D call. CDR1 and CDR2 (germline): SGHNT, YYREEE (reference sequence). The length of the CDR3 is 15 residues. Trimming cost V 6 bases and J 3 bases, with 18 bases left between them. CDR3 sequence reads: CASTLGRRREETQYF. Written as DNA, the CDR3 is TGTGCCAGCACCCTGGGAAGGAGAAGGGAAGAGACCCAGTACTTC.

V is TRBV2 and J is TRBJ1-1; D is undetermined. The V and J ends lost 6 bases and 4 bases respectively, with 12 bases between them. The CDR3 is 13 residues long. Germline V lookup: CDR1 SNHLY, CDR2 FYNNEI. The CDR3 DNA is TGTGCCAGCAGGGGAGAGGTTGGCACTGAAGCTTTCTTT. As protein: CASRGEVGTEAFF.

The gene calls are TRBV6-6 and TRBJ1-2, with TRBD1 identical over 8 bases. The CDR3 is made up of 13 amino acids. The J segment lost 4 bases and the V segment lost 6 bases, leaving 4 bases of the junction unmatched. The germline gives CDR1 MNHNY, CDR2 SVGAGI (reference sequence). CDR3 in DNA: TGTGCCAGCAGCACGGACAGGGTCTATGGCTACACCTTC. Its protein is CASSTDRVYGYTF.

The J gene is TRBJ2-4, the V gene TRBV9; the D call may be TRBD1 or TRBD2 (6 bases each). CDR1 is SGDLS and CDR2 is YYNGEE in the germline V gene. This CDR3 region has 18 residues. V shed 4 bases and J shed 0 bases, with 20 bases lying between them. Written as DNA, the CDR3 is TGTGCCAGCAGCCGTCGAGGGGGGCAGGAACTAGCCAAAAACATTCAGTACTTC. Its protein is CASSRRGGQELAKNIQYF. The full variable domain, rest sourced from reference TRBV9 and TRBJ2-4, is DSGVTQTPKHLITATGQRVTLRCSPRSGDLSVYWYQQSLDQGLQFLIQYYNGEERAKGNILERFSAQQFPDLHSELNLSSLELGDSALYFCASSRRGGQELAKNIQYFGAGTRLSVL.

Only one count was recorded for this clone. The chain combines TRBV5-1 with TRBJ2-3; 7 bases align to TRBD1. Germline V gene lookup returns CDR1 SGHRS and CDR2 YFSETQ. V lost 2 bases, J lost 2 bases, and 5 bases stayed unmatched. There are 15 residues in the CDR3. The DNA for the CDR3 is TGCGCCAGCAGCTTACAGGGGTTTCCCACAGATACGCAGTATTTT. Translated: CASSLQGFPTDTQYF.

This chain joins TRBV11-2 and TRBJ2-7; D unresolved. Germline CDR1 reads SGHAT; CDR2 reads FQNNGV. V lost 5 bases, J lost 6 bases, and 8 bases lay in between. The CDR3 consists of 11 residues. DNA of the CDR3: TGTGCCAGCAGCCTCTTCTTCGAGCAGTACTTC. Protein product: CASSLFFEQYF.

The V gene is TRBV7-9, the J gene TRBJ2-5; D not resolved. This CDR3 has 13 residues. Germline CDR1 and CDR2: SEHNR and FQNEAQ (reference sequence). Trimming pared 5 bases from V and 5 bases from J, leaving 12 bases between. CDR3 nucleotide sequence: TGTGCCAGCAGCACCCGCTGGTCTGAGACCCAGTACTTC. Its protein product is CASSTRWSETQYF. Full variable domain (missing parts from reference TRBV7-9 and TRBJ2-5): DTGVSQNPRHKITKRGQNVTFRCDPISEHNRLYWYRQTLGQGPEFLTYFQNEAQLEKSRLLSDRFSAERPKGSFSTLEIQRTEQGDSAMYLCASSTRWSETQYFGPGTRLLVL.

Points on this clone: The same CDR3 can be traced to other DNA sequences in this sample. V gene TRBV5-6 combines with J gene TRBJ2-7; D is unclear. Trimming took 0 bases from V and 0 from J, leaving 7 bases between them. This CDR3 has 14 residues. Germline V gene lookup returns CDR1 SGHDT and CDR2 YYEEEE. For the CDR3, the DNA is TGTGCCAGCAGCTTGGGTGGATCCTCCTACGAGCAGTACTTC. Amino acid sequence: CASSLGGSSYEQYF.

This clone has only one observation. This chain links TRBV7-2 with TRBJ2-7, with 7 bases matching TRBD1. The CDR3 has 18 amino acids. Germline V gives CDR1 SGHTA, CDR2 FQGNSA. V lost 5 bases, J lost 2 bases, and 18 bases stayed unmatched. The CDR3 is CASSTHGLRDRLPYEQYF. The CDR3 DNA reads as TGTGCCAGCAGCACGCACGGGCTCCGGGACAGACTACCCTACGAGCAGTACTTC.

CDR3 in DNA: TGTGCCATCAGTGAGGCGGGCAGGGCAGATACGCAGTATTTT. Its protein is CAISEAGRADTQYF. The V and J genes are TRBV10-3 and TRBJ2-3; the D call may be TRBD1 or TRBD2 (5 bases each). Germline V gene data show CDR1 as ENHRY and CDR2 as SYGVKD. The CDR3 runs 14 residues. V lost 2 bases and J lost 4, with 10 bases in between.

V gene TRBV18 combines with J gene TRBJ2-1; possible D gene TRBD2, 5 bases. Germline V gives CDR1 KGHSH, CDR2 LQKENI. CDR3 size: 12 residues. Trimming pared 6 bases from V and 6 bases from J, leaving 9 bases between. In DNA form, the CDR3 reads TGTGCCAGCTCGCCCGGGATCAATGAGCAGTTCTTC. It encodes CASSPGINEQFF.

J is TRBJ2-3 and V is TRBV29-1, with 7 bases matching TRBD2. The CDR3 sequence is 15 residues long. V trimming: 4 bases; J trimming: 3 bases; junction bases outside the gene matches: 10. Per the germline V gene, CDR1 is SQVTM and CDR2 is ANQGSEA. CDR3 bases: TGCAGCGTTGCCGGGGGGTTGCTGGGGACAGATACGCAGTATTTT. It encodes CSVAGGLLGTDTQYF.

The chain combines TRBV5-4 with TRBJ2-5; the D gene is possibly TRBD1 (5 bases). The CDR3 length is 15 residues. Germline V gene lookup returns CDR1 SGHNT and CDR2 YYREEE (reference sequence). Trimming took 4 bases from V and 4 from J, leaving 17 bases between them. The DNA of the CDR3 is TGTGCCAGCAGCCCGGGCGGCAGGGAAGGAGAGACCCAGTACTTC. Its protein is CASSPGGREGETQYF.

CDR3 nucleotides: TGTGCCAGCAGCTATGACCAAGAGACCCAGTACTTC. It encodes CASSYDQETQYF. V usage is TRBV6-1 and J usage is TRBJ2-5; D is undetermined. V lost 6 bases to trimming and J lost 0 bases, with 5 bases between them. The CDR3 has 12 amino acids. Germline CDR1 is MNHNS and CDR2 is SASEGT.

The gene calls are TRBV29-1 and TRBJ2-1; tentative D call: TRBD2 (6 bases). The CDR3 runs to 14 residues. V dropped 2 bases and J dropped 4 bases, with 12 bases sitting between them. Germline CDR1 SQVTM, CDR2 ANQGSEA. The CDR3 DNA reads TGCAGCGTTGAACTAGCGACGGGATACAATGAGCAGTTCTTC. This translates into CSVELATGYNEQFF.

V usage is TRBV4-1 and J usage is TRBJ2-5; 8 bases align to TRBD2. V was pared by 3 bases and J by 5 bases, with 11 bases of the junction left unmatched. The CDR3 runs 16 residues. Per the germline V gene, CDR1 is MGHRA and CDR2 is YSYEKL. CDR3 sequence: CASSQYPTSARETQYF. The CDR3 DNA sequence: TGCGCCAGCAGCCAGTACCCGACTAGCGCGAGGGAGACCCAGTACTTC.